These T cell receptor beta chains were read from a single sample in a study of Ad26.COV2.S vaccination and SARS-CoV-2 variants. Clones were sequenced by immunoSEQ multiplex PCR, and TCRdb holds only the in-frame ones, with some missing. The top ten clones hold 3% to 4% of a sample with about 350,000 clones, 80% to 90% of them seen once. Sequenced material: peripheral blood, taken in a trial of Ad26.COV2.S vaccine versus placebo. The origin of the receptors is a person between 18 and 60 years old who received the Ad26.COV2.S COVID-19 vaccine or a placebo. The CDR3 runs from the conserved cysteine through the conserved F or W. D genes are given only for firm matches.

TRBV15	TRBD2	TRBJ2-3	CATSRGGTSSYRDTQYF
TRBV9	-	TRBJ2-3	CASSVAPLGVEGDTQYF
TRBV7-6	-	TRBJ2-2	CASSLGWGIDGELFF
TRBV4-1	-	TRBJ1-4	CASSQFPGTEKLFF
TRBV9	-	TRBJ2-3	CASSSWPGDTQYF
TRBV5-4	TRBD2	TRBJ2-2	CASSLGLAGTPGELFF
TRBV19	-	TRBJ1-1	CASSTPGRRRTEAFF
TRBV5-6	-	TRBJ2-1	CASSFPGGADSSYNEQFF
TRBV30	-	TRBJ1-2	CAWSVRGGDGYTF
TRBV18	-	TRBJ1-1	CASSPIMNTEAFF
TRBV5-1	-	TRBJ2-3	CASSFSGADTQYF
TRBV10-1	-	TRBJ2-1	CASSENSEQFF
TRBV30	TRBD1	TRBJ2-2	CAWDKWAGTGPGELFF
TRBV2	TRBD1	TRBJ1-2	CASRPSRGLTNYGYTF
TRBV27	TRBD1	TRBJ2-7	CASSFTRLGTGRYEQYF
TRBV10-1	TRBD1	TRBJ1-1	CASSEQGAVTEAFF
TRBV11-3	TRBD1	TRBJ2-7	CASSLTGVSEQYF
TRBV5-1	-	TRBJ2-7	CASSRAGLSYEQYF
TRBV28	-	TRBJ2-6	CASNRPIGVGANVLTF
TRBV2	TRBD1	TRBJ2-7	CASRDRGWNEQYF
TRBV7-2	TRBD2	TRBJ2-5	CASSRTSGGAWETQYF
TRBV4-3	-	TRBJ2-7	CASSQDLQAYEQYF
TRBV2	TRBD2	TRBJ2-3	CASRYLAGADTQYF
TRBV19	-	TRBJ2-7	CASSIGSDYEQYF
TRBV6-2/TRBV6-3	-	TRBJ2-7	CASSNGLWLYF
TRBV19	-	TRBJ2-3	CASSSGPGTDTQYF
TRBV5-1	-	TRBJ1-1	CASSLVGGLNTEAFF
TRBV5-4	TRBD1	TRBJ2-5	CASSLTGDQETQYF
TRBV7-2	-	TRBJ2-1	CASSSGTSNEQFF
TRBV27	-	TRBJ1-1	CASSLYKSGDEAFF
TRBV7-9	-	TRBJ1-2	CASSLGGVGYTF
TRBV7-7	-	TRBJ2-5	CASSLGSETQYF
TRBV5-8	-	TRBJ2-5	CASSPGTLRETQYF
TRBV2	TRBD1	TRBJ1-1	CASSEGGQWNTEAFF
TRBV3-1/TRBV3-2	-	TRBJ2-7	CASSQGHLGGGRIYEQYF
TRBV29-1	-	TRBJ2-2	CSVGSIFTGELFF
TRBV29-1	-	TRBJ2-3	CSVVQGNTDTQYF
TRBV14	-	TRBJ2-3	CASSLDRSTDTQYF
TRBV3-1/TRBV3-2	-	TRBJ1-2	CASSQPITGYGYTF
TRBV29-1	-	TRBJ1-2	CSVEGQFGYTF